The 28 T cell receptor beta chains listed next were all sequenced from one sample in a study of CD8+ T cells in alopecia areata. Treatment noted: oral pan-JAK inhibitor, 5-10 mg twice daily. The sequencing template was cDNA reverse transcribed from extracted RNA. Profiling relied on immunoSEQ multiplex PCR, and the TCRdb table lists in-frame clones only, not all of them. The table records 110,000 to 150,000 clones, less than 70% of them present only once. The sample here was CD8+ T cells sorted from blood, taken at week 4, from a patient treated with tofacitinib. These receptors all stem from a human donor with alopecia areata.

This clone occurred a few times. The rearrangement uses TRBV19 and TRBJ2-3; D perhaps matches TRBD2 (6 bases). V was cut by 1 base and J by 5 bases, with 13 bases left in between. Germline CDR1 reads LNHDA; CDR2 reads SQIVND (reference sequence). This CDR3 is built from 15 residues. The CDR3 sequence is CASSIGASEEDTQYF. The DNA of the CDR3 is TGTGCCAGTAGTATAGGGGCTAGCGAAGAAGATACGCAGTATTTT.

This clone was seen only once. The chain has TRBV27 and TRBJ1-5; TRBD1 aligns across 7 bases. J was trimmed by 4 bases and V by 6 bases; bases with no gene match: 6. The CDR3 sequence is 14 residues long. Germline CDR1 MNHEY, CDR2 SMNVEV (reference sequence). CDR3 loop: CASSLYRGNQPQHF. The CDR3, as DNA: TGTGCCAGCAGCCTCTACAGGGGTAATCAGCCCCAGCATTTT.

This sequence joins TRBV9 and TRBJ2-2, with TRBD1 identical over 7 bases. Germline values: CDR1 SGDLS, CDR2 YYNGEE. After removal of 3 bases from V and 6 bases from J, the junction contained 2 bases not matched to a gene. The CDR3 has 13 residues. The CDR3 region is CASSERGPGELFF. The CDR3 nucleotides read TGTGCCAGCAGCGAGAGGGGGCCCGGGGAGCTGTTTTTT.

The chain joins TRBV5-6 to TRBJ1-2, with 11 positions matching TRBD1. The V and J ends lost 4 bases and 8 bases, in that order; junction bases with no gene match: 7. The CDR3 has 14 residues. From germline, CDR1 is SGHDT and CDR2 YYEEEE. The CDR3 DNA reads as TGTGCCAGCAGCCCCGGGACAGGGGGGTCGGGCTACACCTTC. It codes for CASSPGTGGSGYTF.

There are a few counts of this clone. The chain uses TRBV29-1 and TRBJ1-5, with TRBD1 matching 7 bases. V shed 7 bases and J 3 bases; nucleotides not matched to a gene: 6. The germline V gene has CDR1 SQVTM and CDR2 ANQGSEA. The CDR3 spans 13 residues. The chain's CDR3 is CSALGTDNQPQHF. The CDR3 region has the DNA TGCAGCGCCCTCGGGACAGACAATCAGCCCCAGCATTTT.

The chain links TRBV4-3 to TRBJ1-1, with D tentatively TRBD1 (6 bases). In germline, CDR1 is LGHNA, CDR2 YSLEER. The CDR3 contains 14 residues. V shed 4 bases and J shed 3 bases, with 12 bases lying between them. The CDR3 spells CASSRIEGDTEAFF. The CDR3 region has the DNA TGCGCCAGCAGCCGGATTGAGGGGGACACTGAAGCTTTCTTT.

The chain employs TRBV5-8 and TRBJ2-4, with 7 positions matching TRBD1. The length of the CDR3 is 15 residues. J lost 5 bases, V lost 5 bases, and 10 bases had no gene match. Germline loops: CDR1 SGHTS, CDR2 YDEGEE. In DNA, the CDR3 is TGTGCCAGCAGTACCCCTTTCGACAGGGAAAACATTCAGTACTTC. This encodes CASSTPFDRENIQYF.

The genes are TRBV29-1 and TRBJ1-2; 7 nucleotides match TRBD1. Germline-derived CDR1 and CDR2 are SQVTM and ANQGSEA. The CDR3 extends over 14 amino acids. Trimming took 5 bases from V and 2 from J; bases not matched to a gene: 8. The CDR3 region is CSVFQLTGNYGYTF. The CDR3 nucleotides are TGCAGCGTTTTCCAGTTGACAGGGAACTATGGCTACACCTTC.

This clone appeared a single time. J is TRBJ1-2 and V is TRBV15; TRBD1 might be the D (5 bases). Deletions cut 5 bases from V and 1 base from J, with 11 bases between. Germline assignment: CDR1 LNHNV and CDR2 YYDKDF (reference sequence). The CDR3 is 14 residues long. CDR3 sequence (DNA): TGTGCCACCAGCGGCCAGGGATTTAACTATGGCTACACCTTC. Translating gives CATSGQGFNYGYTF. Variable domain in full (rest from reference TRBV15 and TRBJ1-2): DAMVIQNPRYQVTQFGKPVTLSCSQTLNHNVMYWYQQKSSQAPKLLFHYYDKDFNNEADTPDNFQSRRPNTSFCFLDIRSPGLGDTAMYLCATSGQGFNYGYTFGSGTRLTVV.

J is TRBJ1-5 and V is TRBV13; 8 bases map to TRBD1. This CDR3 is 16 amino acids long. CDR1 and CDR2 from the germline V gene are PRHDT and FYEKMQ (reference sequence). With V trimmed by 5 bases and J by 9 bases, 15 bases remained unmatched. The CDR3 nucleotides are TGTGCCAGCAGCCAAGGTGGGACAGGAGTTTCTGGGCCCCAGCATTTT. Residues: CASSQGGTGVSGPQHF. The full variable domain, completed using reference TRBV13 and TRBJ1-5, is AAGVIQSPRHLIKEKRETATLKCYPIPRHDTVYWYQQGPGQDPQFLISFYEKMQSDKGSIPDRFSAQQFSDYHSELNMSSLELGDSALYFCASSQGGTGVSGPQHFGDGTRLSIL.

The chain links TRBV30 to TRBJ2-1, with 7 positions matching TRBD1. This CDR3 is built from 15 residues. V lost 0 bases to trimming and J lost 2 bases; unmatched junction nucleotides: 4. CDR1 is GTSNPN and CDR2 is SVGIG in the germline V gene (reference sequence). Here the CDR3 DNA reads TGTGCCTGGAGTGTACTACAGGGGACCTACAATGAGCAGTTCTTC. It yields the protein CAWSVLQGTYNEQFF. The full variable domain, with the rest looked up from reference TRBV30 and TRBJ2-1, is SQTIHQWPATLVQPVGSPLSLECTVEGTSNPNLYWYRQAAGRGLQLLFYSVGIGQISSEVPQNLSASRPQDRQFILSSKKLLLSDSGFYLCAWSVLQGTYNEQFFGPGTRLTVL.

This clone was seen only a few times. The DNA of the CDR3 is TGTGCCACCAGCAGAGGGCAGGGACCCACCGGGGAGCTGTTTTTT. This encodes CATSRGQGPTGELFF. J is TRBJ2-2 and V is TRBV15; D may correspond to TRBD1 or TRBD2 (5 bases each). The CDR3 consists of 15 residues. Germline loops: CDR1 LNHNV, CDR2 YYDKDF (reference sequence). The V end lost 1 base, the J end lost 4 bases, and 10 bases lay between the germline ends.

This sequence joins TRBV7-8 and TRBJ2-2; D perhaps matches TRBD1 (5 bases). The ends were cut back, 1 base at V and 1 base at J, with 7 bases in the middle. The CDR3 sequence is 15 residues long. CDR1 SGHVS and CDR2 FQNEAQ come from the germline V gene. The CDR3, as DNA: TGTGCCAGCAGCTTAGGGCAGGGGAACACCGGGGAGCTGTTTTTT. Translating it yields CASSLGQGNTGELFF.

V gene TRBV9 combines with J gene TRBJ2-7; D might be TRBD1 (6 bases). This CDR3 is built from 16 residues. The germline V and J ends were trimmed by 3 bases and 5 bases, with 21 bases remaining between them. Germline V lookup: CDR1 SGDLS, CDR2 YYNGEE. CDR3 loop: CASSASGQFLMDEQYF. The CDR3 bases are TGTGCCAGCAGCGCGTCCGGACAGTTTCTAATGGACGAGCAGTACTTC.

This chain joins TRBV7-3 and TRBJ2-1; D could derive from TRBD1 or TRBD2 (5 bases each). Trimming took off 3 bases at V and 6 bases at J, with 9 bases between the two ends. The CDR3 is 13 residues long. Germline CDR1 and CDR2: SGHTA and FQGTGA. CDR3 protein: CASSLGVSNEQFF. In DNA, the CDR3 is TGTGCCAGCAGCTTGGGGGTGAGCAATGAGCAGTTCTTC.

The rearrangement uses TRBV27 and TRBJ2-6; 8 bases match TRBD1. Per the germline V gene, CDR1 is MNHEY and CDR2 is SMNVEV (reference sequence). The trim removed 5 bases at V and 2 bases at J, leaving 2 bases unmatched. This CDR3 contains 15 residues. The DNA for the CDR3 is TGTGCCAGCAGTCAGGGGGCGACTGGGGCCAACGTCCTGACTTTC. Its translation: CASSQGATGANVLTF.

This clone was found a few times. The chain carries TRBV19 and TRBJ1-5, with D maybe TRBD1 (6 bases). Trimming cost V 4 bases and J 3 bases, with 10 bases left between them. CDR1 and CDR2 (germline): LNHDA, SQIVND (reference sequence). The CDR3 contains 14 residues. The CDR3 coding sequence is TGTGCCAGTAGTAGCCAGGGGATCAATCAGCCCCAGCATTTT. Its protein is CASSSQGINQPQHF.

This chain uses TRBV30 with TRBJ2-7; tentative D call: TRBD1 (6 bases). Germline assignment: CDR1 GTSNPN and CDR2 SVGIG (reference sequence). Trimming stripped 2 bases from V and 4 bases from J, with 15 bases between. The CDR3 loop spans 14 amino acids. In DNA form, the CDR3 reads TGTGCCTGGAGTTTCGGACAGAGCCCATACGAGCAGTACTTC. It encodes CAWSFGQSPYEQYF.

The chain uses TRBV27 and TRBJ2-1; 9 nucleotides match TRBD2. The CDR3 totals 16 residues. V was clipped by 2 bases and J by 3 bases; unmatched bases: 5. The V gene's germline CDR1 is MNHEY and CDR2 SMNVEV (reference sequence). CDR3 nucleotides: TGTGCCAGCAGTTTAGTAGCGGGGGCCCTCTACAATGAGCAGTTCTTC. Translating it yields CASSLVAGALYNEQFF.

This sequence joins TRBV7-9 and TRBJ1-1; D unresolved. The V end lost 3 bases, the J end lost 7 bases, and 9 bases lay between the germline ends. Germline-derived CDR1 and CDR2 are SEHNR and FQNEAQ (reference sequence). The CDR3 totals 12 residues. The CDR3 DNA follows: TGTGCCAGCAGCTTGATGGCAGTTGAAGCTTTCTTT. Its translation: CASSLMAVEAFF. The whole variable domain, remainder taken from reference TRBV7-9 and TRBJ1-1, is DTGVSQNPRHKITKRGQNVTFRCDPISEHNRLYWYRQTLGQGPEFLTYFQNEAQLEKSRLLSDRFSAERPKGSFSTLEIQRTEQGDSAMYLCASSLMAVEAFFGQGTRLTVV.

The genes are TRBV5-1 and TRBJ2-5; 12 positions agree with TRBD2. Looked up from germline, CDR1 is SGHRS and CDR2 is YFSETQ. J gave up 4 bases and V 4 bases, and 8 bases lay outside the gene matches. The CDR3 runs to 16 residues. The CDR3 sequence: CASSGQVTSGGETQYF. For the CDR3, the DNA is TGCGCCAGCAGCGGACAGGTGACTAGCGGGGGAGAGACCCAGTACTTC.

The genes are TRBV30 and TRBJ1-6; D unclear. V was trimmed by 2 bases and J by 6 bases, leaving 11 bases between them. The CDR3 consists of 14 residues. CDR1 is GTSNPN, CDR2 SVGIG, per germline (reference sequence). CDR3 loop: CAWSLGVGNSPLHF. CDR3 nucleotides: TGTGCCTGGAGTCTCGGGGTTGGTAATTCACCCCTCCACTTT.

This clone was seen only a few times. J is TRBJ2-7 and V is TRBV5-1; D is ambiguous. The CDR3 runs 15 residues. Germline CDR1 SGHRS, CDR2 YFSETQ. Trimming cost V 0 bases and J 4 bases, with 14 bases left between them. CDR3 sequence (DNA): TGCGCCAGCAGCTTGGAGCCTGGGGTCGGGTACGAGCAGTACTTC. Translating gives CASSLEPGVGYEQYF.

The V gene is TRBV6-5, the J gene TRBJ2-7; D is perhaps TRBD1 or TRBD2 (5 bases each). The V gene lost 2 bases and the J gene lost 4 bases, with 12 bases spanning the gap. CDR3 length equals 14 residues. From germline, CDR1 is MNHEY and CDR2 SVGAGI. The CDR3 here is CASSYLGPGYEQYF. The DNA of the CDR3 is TGTGCCAGCAGTTACCTGGGACCGGGATACGAGCAGTACTTC.

This clone has ten or more counts. The rearrangement uses TRBV14 and TRBJ2-7; 7 bases map to TRBD1. The CDR3 is made up of 14 amino acids. V lost 4 bases, J lost 3 bases, and 6 bases stayed unmatched. Germline lookup yields CDR1 SGHDN and CDR2 FVKESK. CDR3 protein: CASSLTGISYEQYF. The CDR3 bases are TGTGCCAGCAGCCTGACAGGGATAAGCTACGAGCAGTACTTC.

The rearrangement joins TRBV5-1 to TRBJ2-7, with a tentative D call TRBD1 (5 bases). V was shortened by 5 bases and J by 2 bases, with 11 bases between the two germline ends. The CDR3 consists of 13 residues. The germline V gene encodes CDR1 SGHRS and CDR2 YFSETQ. The CDR3 reads CASRRTSTYEQYF. In DNA form, the CDR3 reads TGCGCCAGCAGACGGACAAGCACCTACGAGCAGTACTTC.

The chain couples TRBV15 to TRBJ2-1; D is perhaps TRBD2 (5 bases). CDR1 and CDR2 from the germline V gene are LNHNV and YYDKDF (reference sequence). V was shortened by 5 bases and J by 6 bases, with 20 bases between the two germline ends. The CDR3 sequence is 16 residues long. The CDR3 sequence: CATSGLGEGLVNEQFF. The CDR3 coding sequence is TGTGCCACCAGCGGCCTTGGAGAGGGATTAGTCAATGAGCAGTTCTTC.

This clone was recorded a few times. The same CDR3 arises from other DNA sequences in this sample as well. J is TRBJ2-1 and V is TRBV29-1, with D hard to call. CDR3 size: 10 residues. Germline lookup yields CDR1 SQVTM and CDR2 ANQGSEA. The V end lost 5 bases, the J end lost 4 bases, and 3 bases lay between the germline ends. The CDR3 reads CSVRYNEQFF. CDR3 coding DNA: TGCAGCGTTCGATACAATGAGCAGTTCTTC.